This T cell receptor beta chain was sequenced for a study of T cells after yellow fever vaccination. The overall study: Low-cell-number fractions were prepared with SMART-Seq v4 Ultra Low Input. The study, taken as a whole, reports: There was a possibility that FACS-sorted repertoires contained abundant clonotypes contaminating from the bulk population. Detected again after the booster were most primary-vaccination clones, at 95% to 98% CD4 and nearly 90% CD8.

This CDR3 contains 13 residues. The V gene lost 9 bases and the J gene lost 9 bases, with 15 bases spanning the gap. Per the germline V gene, CDR1 is LGHDT and CDR2 is YNNKEL (reference sequence). TCRdb used MiXCR to reprocess the 5' RACE reads, holding one entry per CDR3 protein. The sample lists 120,000 to 150,000 distinct CDR3 sequences, roughly 8.2% occurring once. This clonotype appeared a few times. Antigen unknown. The sequencing used CD4+ T cells sorted from PBMCs, collected 5 days after the yellow fever booster vaccination. The J gene is TRBJ1-6, the V gene TRBV3-1; D not certain. The clonotype originates from a man younger than 45 who received the YFV17D yellow fever vaccine. CDR3 DNA: TGTGCCAGTAGCGACACGGCCCGTTCACCCCTCCACTTT. This encodes CASSDTARSPLHF.